This is a list of T cell receptor beta chains from one sample in a study of CD8 T cells in ankylosing spondylitis. TCRdb redid the calling of the 5' RACE reads with MiXCR, one entry per CDR3 protein. In the table there are about 160,000 distinct CDR3 sequences, 15% to 20% of which are singletons. What was sequenced was blood, either unsorted or a sorted T cell fraction (not recorded which). These TCRs come from a male donor with ankylosing spondylitis or in good health (not recorded which). Each CDR3 is given with its conserved first and last residue. Each record gives: V gene, clone size, D gene, J gene, CDR3 DNA, CDR3 protein. The D gene is left open where the match is weak. The size field is filled for only some rows; it gives once, few, many or a size class.

TRBV3-1	NA	NA	TRBJ1-4	TGTGCCAGCAGCCAAATCTCGGGTGGTGAAAAACTGTTTTTT	CASSQISGGEKLFF
TRBV5-1	many	NA	TRBJ2-7	TGCGCCAGCAGCTTAGCGGAGAGCCCTTACGAGCAGTACTTC	CASSLAESPYEQYF
TRBV19	NA	TRBD2	TRBJ2-1	TGTGCCAGTAGTGCCGGTCCCGGGGGGTACAATGAGCAGTTCTTC	CASSAGPGGYNEQFF
TRBV28	NA	NA	TRBJ1-4	TGTGCCAGCAGCCCTCCTCATTGGGGGCGCCCCGGGGCGAATGAAAAACTGTTTTTT	CASSPPHWGRPGANEKLFF
TRBV7-9	NA	NA	TRBJ2-1	TGTGCCAGCAGCGGGGGCTTGAGATCCAATGAGCAGTTCTTC	CASSGGLRSNEQFF
TRBV6-4	many	NA	TRBJ1-6	TGTGCCAGCAGTGACTCCCCAAGACTCGGGGGCTCCTATAATTCACCCCTCCACTTT	CASSDSPRLGGSYNSPLHF
TRBV20-1	many	TRBD2	TRBJ2-3	TGCAGTGCTAGCCTAGCGGGAGTTAGAGATACGCAGTATTTT	CSASLAGVRDTQYF
TRBV5-1	NA	TRBD2	TRBJ2-1	TGCGCCAGCAGCTTGGATCGGGAGGGGGATGAGCAGTTCTTC	CASSLDREGDEQFF
TRBV5-1	many	NA	TRBJ1-1	TGCGCCAGCAGCCTACTGGGGGGGTTTGAGGCTTTCTTT	CASSLLGGFEAFF
TRBV2	NA	TRBD1	TRBJ2-1	TGTGCCAGTATAGAGCCGGGGGACAGGGACAATGAGCAGTTCTTC	CASIEPGDRDNEQFF
TRBV6-5	NA	NA	TRBJ1-1	TGTGCCAGCAGTTACCCGACAGGAACAATGAACACTGAAGCTTTCTTT	CASSYPTGTMNTEAFF
TRBV5-4	NA	NA	TRBJ1-2	TGTGCCAGCAGTTCGGGGGGGTATGGCTACACCTTC	CASSSGGYGYTF
TRBV28	many	NA	TRBJ2-7	TGTGCCAGCAAAGTAGGGCGGGAAGACGAGCAGTACTTC	CASKVGREDEQYF
TRBV5-1	many	NA	TRBJ2-7	TGCGCCAGCAGCTTGGCTCGAGAGCAGTACTTC	CASSLAREQYF
TRBV7-8	many	TRBD2	TRBJ2-7	TGTGCCAGCAGCCCGGAGGGACTAGCGGGGGGAACCTACGAGCAGTACTTC	CASSPEGLAGGTYEQYF
TRBV5-1	few	TRBD2	TRBJ2-3	TGCGCCAGCAGCTCTAGCGGTAGCACAGATACGCAGTATTTT	CASSSSGSTDTQYF
TRBV12-3/TRBV12-4	many	TRBD1	TRBJ1-5	TGTGCCAGCAATCCGACAGGGGTGGGCAATCAGCCCCAGCATTTT	CASNPTGVGNQPQHF
TRBV20-1	NA	TRBD2	TRBJ2-7	TGCAGTGCTGGTGCCGGGACTAGCGTAACATACTCCTACGAGCAGTACTTC	CSAGAGTSVTYSYEQYF
TRBV5-1	many	TRBD1	TRBJ2-1	TGCGCCAGCAGCTTGACGGACAGGGCTTACAATGAGCAGTTCTTC	CASSLTDRAYNEQFF
TRBV12-3/TRBV12-4	many	TRBD1	TRBJ2-4	TGTGCCAGCTATTTGACAGGGACCAAAAACATTCAGTACTTC	CASYLTGTKNIQYF
TRBV27	medium-sized	NA	TRBJ2-7	TGTGCCAGCAGTACCTCGTTCGAGCAGTACTTC	CASSTSFEQYF
TRBV9	many	NA	TRBJ2-5	TGTGCCAGCAGCCCAGGGGAAGAGACCCAGTACTTC	CASSPGEETQYF
TRBV21-1	NA	NA	TRBJ2-5	TGTGCCAGCAGCAAAGCGCAGGGTACCCAGTACTTC	CASSKAQGTQYF
TRBV9	many	TRBD1	TRBJ2-3	TGTGCCAGCAAGGGACAGGGGGTCACAGATACGCAGTATTTT	CASKGQGVTDTQYF
TRBV28	few	TRBD1	TRBJ1-4	TGTGCCAGCGTGATGCCGGGACAGGGTGAAGAAAAACTGTTTTTT	CASVMPGQGEEKLFF
TRBV28	NA	TRBD2	TRBJ2-5	TGTGCCAGCAGTAGAGGACTAGCGGGAGGTGTGGAGACCCAGTACTTC	CASSRGLAGGVETQYF
TRBV20-1	many	NA	TRBJ2-1	TGCAGTGCTCCTCTAGGCCCCTCCTACAATGAGCAGTTCTTC	CSAPLGPSYNEQFF
TRBV19	few	TRBD2	TRBJ2-4	TGTGCCAGTAGTTCGGGACTAGCTCAAAGTCTAGCCAAAAACATTCAGTACTTC	CASSSGLAQSLAKNIQYF
TRBV6-4	few	TRBD1	TRBJ1-5	TGTGCCAGCAGTGCTACAGGGGGACAGCCCCAGCATTTT	CASSATGGQPQHF
TRBV30	few	TRBD1	TRBJ1-5	TGTGCCTGGAGTCCAGGGGGCTTGAGCAATCAGCCCCAGCATTTT	CAWSPGGLSNQPQHF
TRBV28	few	TRBD1	TRBJ2-7	TGTGCCAGCACCACTACTGGACAGGGACGATCCTACGAGCAGTACTTC	CASTTTGQGRSYEQYF
TRBV6-5	many	NA	TRBJ2-2	TGTGCCAGCAGTTACTCGGTTCCGAACGCCGGGGAGCTGTTTTTT	CASSYSVPNAGELFF
TRBV20-1	NA	NA	TRBJ2-1	TGCAGTGCTAGTGGGGATAATGAGGAGCAGTTCTTC	CSASGDNEEQFF
TRBV28	few	TRBD1	TRBJ2-7	TGTGCCAGCAGTGATCGACAGGGGGCTTCCTACGAGCAGTACTTC	CASSDRQGASYEQYF
TRBV10-3	many	NA	TRBJ2-5	TGTGCCATCAGTGAGTCTGGTTGGGAGACCCAGTACTTC	CAISESGWETQYF
TRBV20-1	NA	TRBD2	TRBJ2-2	TGCAGTGCTAGAGCCGGAGGGACTAGCGGGGTAACCGGGGAGCTGTTTTTT	CSARAGGTSGVTGELFF
TRBV7-7	few	NA	TRBJ2-2	TGTGCCAGCAGCTTAGCGAAGGACAGAGTCAACACCGGGGAGCTGTTTTTT	CASSLAKDRVNTGELFF
TRBV28	NA	NA	TRBJ2-1	TGTGCCAGCAGTCCCCTAGGGGGGTACAATGAGCAGTTCTTC	CASSPLGGYNEQFF
TRBV30	few	TRBD1	TRBJ2-5	TGTGCCTGGAGTGCGACAGGGCTCCCCCAGTACTTC	CAWSATGLPQYF
TRBV20-1	few	TRBD2	TRBJ2-2	TGCAGTGCTAGAGATCCGGGACTAGAGTACACCGGGGAGCTGTTTTTT	CSARDPGLEYTGELFF
TRBV29-1	NA	NA	TRBJ2-5	TGCAGCGCAACCAAGGGAGTGTACCAAGAGACCCAGTACTTC	CSATKGVYQETQYF
TRBV5-1	NA	TRBD1	TRBJ2-7	TGCGCCAGCAGCAGACAGGGTTTAGTTTACGAGCAGTACTTC	CASSRQGLVYEQYF
TRBV5-1	many	NA	TRBJ2-7	TGCGCCAGCAGCTTAAATGATCCGGGTTACGAGCAGTACTTC	CASSLNDPGYEQYF
TRBV11-2	many	TRBD1	TRBJ2-5	TGTGCCAGCAGCTCTTATTCCGGGACAGCGAACCAAGAGACCCAGTACTTC	CASSSYSGTANQETQYF
TRBV12-3/TRBV12-4	many	NA	TRBJ1-5	TGTGCCAGCAGTTTTGCCAGCAGCAATCAGCCCCAGCATTTT	CASSFASSNQPQHF
TRBV24-1	many	TRBD2	TRBJ2-5	TGTGCCACCAGTGATTACACTAGCGGACAAGAGACCCAGTACTTC	CATSDYTSGQETQYF
TRBV7-8	few	NA	TRBJ2-5	TGTGCCAGCAGCTTAGTGGTTGGCAGCCAAGAGACCCAGTACTTC	CASSLVVGSQETQYF
TRBV10-3	many	TRBD2	TRBJ2-1	TGTGCCGTGCCCTTTCGTGGGGGGGACTCCTACAATGAGCAGTTCTTC	CAVPFRGGDSYNEQFF
TRBV29-1	many	NA	TRBJ2-1	TGCAGCGCGGTTCAGGTCGATGAGCAGTTCTTC	CSAVQVDEQFF
TRBV5-1	many	NA	TRBJ2-2	TGCGCCAGCAGCTTGGCCGACACCGGGGAGCTGTTTTTT	CASSLADTGELFF